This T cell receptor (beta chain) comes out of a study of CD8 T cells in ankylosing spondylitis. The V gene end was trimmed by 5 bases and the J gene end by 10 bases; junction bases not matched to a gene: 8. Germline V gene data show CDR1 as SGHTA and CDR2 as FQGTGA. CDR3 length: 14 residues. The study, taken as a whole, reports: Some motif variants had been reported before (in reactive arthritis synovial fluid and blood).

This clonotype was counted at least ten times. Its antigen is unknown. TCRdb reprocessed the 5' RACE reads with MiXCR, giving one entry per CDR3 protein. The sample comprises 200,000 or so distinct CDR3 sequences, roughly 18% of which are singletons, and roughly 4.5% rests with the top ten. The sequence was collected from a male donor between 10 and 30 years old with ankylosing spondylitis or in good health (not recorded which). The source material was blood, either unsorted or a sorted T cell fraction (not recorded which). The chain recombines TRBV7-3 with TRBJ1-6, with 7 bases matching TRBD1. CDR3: CASSQGQSGSPLHF. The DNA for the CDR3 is TGTGCCAGCAGCCAGGGACAGAGTGGCTCACCCCTCCACTTT.